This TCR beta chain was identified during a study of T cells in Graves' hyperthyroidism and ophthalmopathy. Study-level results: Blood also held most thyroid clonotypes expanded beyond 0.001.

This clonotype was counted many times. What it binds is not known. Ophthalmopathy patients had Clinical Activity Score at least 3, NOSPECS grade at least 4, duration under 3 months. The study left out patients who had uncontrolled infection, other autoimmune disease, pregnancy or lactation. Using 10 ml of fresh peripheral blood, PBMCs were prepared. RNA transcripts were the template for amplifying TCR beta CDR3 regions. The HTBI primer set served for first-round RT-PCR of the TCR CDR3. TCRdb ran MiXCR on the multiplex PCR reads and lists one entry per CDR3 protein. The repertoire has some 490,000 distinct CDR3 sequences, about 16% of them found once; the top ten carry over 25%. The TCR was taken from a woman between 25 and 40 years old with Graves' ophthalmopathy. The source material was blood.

CDR3 loop: CASSLGVLTEIGNYGYTF. DNA of the CDR3: TGTGCCAGCAGCTTAGGGGTCCTAACGGAAATCGGGAACTATGGCTACACCTTC. This chain links TRBV7-2 with TRBJ1-2; D not certain. Germline assignment: CDR1 SGHTA and CDR2 FQGNSA. This CDR3 is 18 amino acids long. Trimming removed 1 base at V and 2 bases at J, with 20 bases between.